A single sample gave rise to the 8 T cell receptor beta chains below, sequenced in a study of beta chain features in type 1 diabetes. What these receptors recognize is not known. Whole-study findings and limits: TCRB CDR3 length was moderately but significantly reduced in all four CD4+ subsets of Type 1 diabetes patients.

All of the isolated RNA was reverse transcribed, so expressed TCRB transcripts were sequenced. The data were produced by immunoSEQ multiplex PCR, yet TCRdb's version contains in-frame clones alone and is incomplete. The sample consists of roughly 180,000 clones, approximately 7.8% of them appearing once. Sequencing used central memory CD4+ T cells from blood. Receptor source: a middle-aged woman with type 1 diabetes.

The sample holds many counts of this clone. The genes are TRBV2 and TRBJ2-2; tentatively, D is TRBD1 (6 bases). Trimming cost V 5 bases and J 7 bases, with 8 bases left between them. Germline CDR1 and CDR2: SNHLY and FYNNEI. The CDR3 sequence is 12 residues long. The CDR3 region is CASSHRDGELFF. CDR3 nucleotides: TGTGCCAGCAGTCACAGGGACGGGGAGCTGTTTTTT.

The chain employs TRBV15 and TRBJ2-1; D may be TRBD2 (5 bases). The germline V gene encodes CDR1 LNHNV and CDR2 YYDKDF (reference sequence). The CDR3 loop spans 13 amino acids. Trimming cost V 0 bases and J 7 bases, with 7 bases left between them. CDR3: CATSRDWENEQFF. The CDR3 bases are TGTGCCACCAGCAGAGATTGGGAGAATGAGCAGTTCTTC.

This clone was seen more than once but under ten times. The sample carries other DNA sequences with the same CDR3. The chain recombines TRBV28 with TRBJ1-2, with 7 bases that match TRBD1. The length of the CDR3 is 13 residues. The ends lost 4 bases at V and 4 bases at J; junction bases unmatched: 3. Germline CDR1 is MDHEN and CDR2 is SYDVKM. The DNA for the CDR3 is TGTGCCAGCAGTTCTACAGGGGCCTATGGCTACACCTTC. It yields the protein CASSSTGAYGYTF.

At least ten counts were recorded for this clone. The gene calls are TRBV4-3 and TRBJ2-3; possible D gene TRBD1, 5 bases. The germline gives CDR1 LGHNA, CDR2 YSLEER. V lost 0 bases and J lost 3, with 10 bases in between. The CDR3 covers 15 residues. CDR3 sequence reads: CASSQEQVKTDTQYF. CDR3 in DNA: TGCGCCAGCAGCCAAGAACAGGTGAAGACAGATACGCAGTATTTT.

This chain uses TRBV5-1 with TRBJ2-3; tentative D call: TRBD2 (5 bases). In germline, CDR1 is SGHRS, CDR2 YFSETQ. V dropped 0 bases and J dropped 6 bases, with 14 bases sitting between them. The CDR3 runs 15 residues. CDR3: CASSLASGRSDTQYF. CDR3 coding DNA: TGCGCCAGCAGCTTGGCCTCTGGGAGATCTGATACGCAGTATTTT.

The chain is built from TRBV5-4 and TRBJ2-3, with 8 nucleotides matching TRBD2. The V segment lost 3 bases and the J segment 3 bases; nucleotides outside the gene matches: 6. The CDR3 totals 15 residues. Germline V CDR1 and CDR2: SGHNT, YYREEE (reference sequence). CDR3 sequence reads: CASSSPGGGTDTQYF. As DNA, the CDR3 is TGTGCCAGCAGCTCACCCGGGGGGGGGACAGATACGCAGTATTTT.

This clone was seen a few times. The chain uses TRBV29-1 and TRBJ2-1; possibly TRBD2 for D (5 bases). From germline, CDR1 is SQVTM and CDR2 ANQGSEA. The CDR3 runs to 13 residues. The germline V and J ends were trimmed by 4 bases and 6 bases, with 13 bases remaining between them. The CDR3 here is CSVGLAVRNEQFF. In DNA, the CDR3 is TGCAGCGTTGGGCTAGCTGTGCGCAATGAGCAGTTCTTC.

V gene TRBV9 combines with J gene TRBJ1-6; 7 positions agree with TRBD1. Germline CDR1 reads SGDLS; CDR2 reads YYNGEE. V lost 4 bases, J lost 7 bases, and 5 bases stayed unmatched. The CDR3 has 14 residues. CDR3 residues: CASSPWDSNSPLHF. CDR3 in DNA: TGTGCCAGCAGCCCCTGGGACAGCAATTCACCCCTCCACTTT.